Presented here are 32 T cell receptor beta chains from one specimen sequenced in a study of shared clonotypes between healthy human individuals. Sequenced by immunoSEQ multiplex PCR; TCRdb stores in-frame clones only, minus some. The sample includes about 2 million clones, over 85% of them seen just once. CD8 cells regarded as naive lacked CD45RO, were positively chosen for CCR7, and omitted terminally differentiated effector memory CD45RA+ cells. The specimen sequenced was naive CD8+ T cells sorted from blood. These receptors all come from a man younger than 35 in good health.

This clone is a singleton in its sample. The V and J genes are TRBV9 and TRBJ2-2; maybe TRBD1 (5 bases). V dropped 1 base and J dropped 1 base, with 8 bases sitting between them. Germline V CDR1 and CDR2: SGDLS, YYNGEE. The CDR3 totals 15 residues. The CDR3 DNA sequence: TGTGCCAGCAGCGTATCTGGACAGAACACCGGGGAGCTGTTTTTT. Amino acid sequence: CASSVSGQNTGELFF.

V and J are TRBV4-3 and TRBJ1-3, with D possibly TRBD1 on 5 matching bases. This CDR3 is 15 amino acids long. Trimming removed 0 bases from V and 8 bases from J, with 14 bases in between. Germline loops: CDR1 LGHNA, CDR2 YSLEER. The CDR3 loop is CASSQEEGPSDTIYF. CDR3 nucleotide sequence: TGCGCCAGCAGCCAAGAAGAGGGACCGTCCGACACCATATATTTT.

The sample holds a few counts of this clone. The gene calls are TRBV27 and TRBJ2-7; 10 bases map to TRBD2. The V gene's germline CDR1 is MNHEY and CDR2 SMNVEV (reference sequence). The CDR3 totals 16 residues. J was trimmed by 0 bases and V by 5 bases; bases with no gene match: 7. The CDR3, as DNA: TGTGCCAGCAGTCCTATCATAGCGGGGGGCTCCTACGAGCAGTACTTC. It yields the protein CASSPIIAGGSYEQYF.

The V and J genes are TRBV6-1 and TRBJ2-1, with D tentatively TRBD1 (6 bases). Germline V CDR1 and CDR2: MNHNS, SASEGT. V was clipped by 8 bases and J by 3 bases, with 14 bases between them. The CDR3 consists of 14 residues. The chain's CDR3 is CASGETGDYNEQFF. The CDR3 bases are TGTGCCAGCGGGGAGACAGGAGACTACAATGAGCAGTTCTTC.

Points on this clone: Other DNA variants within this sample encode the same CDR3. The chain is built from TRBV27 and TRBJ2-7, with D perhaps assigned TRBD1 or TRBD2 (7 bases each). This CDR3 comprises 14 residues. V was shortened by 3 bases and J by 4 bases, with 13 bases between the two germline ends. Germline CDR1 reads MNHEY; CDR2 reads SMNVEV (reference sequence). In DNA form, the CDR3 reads TGTGCCAGCAGTTTGACAGGGACTACTTACGAGCAGTACTTC. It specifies CASSLTGTTYEQYF.

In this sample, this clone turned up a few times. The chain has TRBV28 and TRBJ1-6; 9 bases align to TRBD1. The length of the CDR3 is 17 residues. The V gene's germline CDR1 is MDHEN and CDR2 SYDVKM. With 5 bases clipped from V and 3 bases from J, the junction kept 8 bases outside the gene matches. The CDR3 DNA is TGTGCCAGCAGTACGGGACAGGGAAGTTTCTATAATTCACCCCTCCACTTT. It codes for CASSTGQGSFYNSPLHF.

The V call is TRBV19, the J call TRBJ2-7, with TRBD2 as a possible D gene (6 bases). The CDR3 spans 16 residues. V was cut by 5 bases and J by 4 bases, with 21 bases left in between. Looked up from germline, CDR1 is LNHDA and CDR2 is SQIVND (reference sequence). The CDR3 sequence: CASSLQGTSLLYEQYF. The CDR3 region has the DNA TGTGCCAGTAGTCTGCAAGGGACTTCTCTTCTTTACGAGCAGTACTTC.

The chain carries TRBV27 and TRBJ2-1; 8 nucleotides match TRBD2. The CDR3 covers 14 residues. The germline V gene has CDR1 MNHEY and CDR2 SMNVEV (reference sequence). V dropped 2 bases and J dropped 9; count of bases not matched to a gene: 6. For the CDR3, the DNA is TGTGCCAGCAGTTTAGGTAGCGGGGCTCCTGAGCAGTTCTTC. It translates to CASSLGSGAPEQFF.

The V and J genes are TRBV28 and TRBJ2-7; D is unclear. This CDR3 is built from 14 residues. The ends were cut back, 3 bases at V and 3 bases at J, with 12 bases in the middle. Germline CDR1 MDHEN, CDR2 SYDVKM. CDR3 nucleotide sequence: TGTGCCAGCAGTTTGTCTATATGGAGCTACGAGCAGTACTTC. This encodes CASSLSIWSYEQYF.

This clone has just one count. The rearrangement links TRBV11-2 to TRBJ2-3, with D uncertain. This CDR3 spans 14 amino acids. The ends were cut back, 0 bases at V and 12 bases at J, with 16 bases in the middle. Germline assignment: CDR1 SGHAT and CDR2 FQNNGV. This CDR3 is CASSLEGPINPQYF. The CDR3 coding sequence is TGTGCCAGCAGCTTAGAAGGGCCCATCAACCCCCAGTATTTT.

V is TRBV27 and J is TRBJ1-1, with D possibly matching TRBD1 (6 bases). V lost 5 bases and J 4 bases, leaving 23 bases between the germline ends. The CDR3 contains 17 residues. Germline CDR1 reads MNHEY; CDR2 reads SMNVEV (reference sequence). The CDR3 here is CASSPSAGEYFITEAFF. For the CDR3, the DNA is TGTGCCAGCAGTCCCTCGGCAGGGGAATATTTTATCACTGAAGCTTTCTTT.

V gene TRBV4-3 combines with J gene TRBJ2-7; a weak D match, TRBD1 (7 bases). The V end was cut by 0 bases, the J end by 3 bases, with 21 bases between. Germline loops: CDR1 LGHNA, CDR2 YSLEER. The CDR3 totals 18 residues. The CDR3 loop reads CASSQDLGGQTIIYEQYF. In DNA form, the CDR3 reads TGCGCCAGCAGCCAAGATCTGGGGGGACAGACAATTATCTACGAGCAGTACTTC.

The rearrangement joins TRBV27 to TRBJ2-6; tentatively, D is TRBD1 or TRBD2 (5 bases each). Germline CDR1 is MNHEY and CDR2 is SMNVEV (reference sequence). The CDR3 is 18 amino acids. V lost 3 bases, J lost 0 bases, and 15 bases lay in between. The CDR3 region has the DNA TGTGCCAGCAGTTTGTACCTTGGGGGATACTCTGGGGCCAACGTCCTGACTTTC. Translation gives CASSLYLGGYSGANVLTF.

CDR3: CASSVLGGSGDQETQYF. DNA for the CDR3: TGTGCCAGCAGTGTCCTGGGAGGGAGCGGGGACCAAGAGACCCAGTACTTC. The chain links TRBV6-1 to TRBJ2-5, with TRBD2 matching over 7 bases. This CDR3 has 17 residues. Germline values: CDR1 MNHNS, CDR2 SASEGT. V shed 4 bases and J 0 bases; nucleotides not matched to a gene: 11.

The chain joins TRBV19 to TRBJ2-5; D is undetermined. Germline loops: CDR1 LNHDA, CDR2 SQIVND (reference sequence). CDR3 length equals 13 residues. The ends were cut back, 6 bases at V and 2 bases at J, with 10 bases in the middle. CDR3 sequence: CASRSWEQETQYF. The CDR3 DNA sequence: TGTGCCAGTAGATCTTGGGAACAAGAGACCCAGTACTTC.

CDR3 amino acids: CASSYSGLPYEQYF. In DNA, the CDR3 is TGTGCCAGCAGCTACTCGGGACTCCCCTACGAGCAGTACTTC. The chain links TRBV13 to TRBJ2-7, with D maybe TRBD2 (6 bases). The germline V gene encodes CDR1 PRHDT and CDR2 FYEKMQ (reference sequence). The CDR3 runs to 14 residues. V gave up 4 bases and J gave up 2 bases, with 12 bases separating them.

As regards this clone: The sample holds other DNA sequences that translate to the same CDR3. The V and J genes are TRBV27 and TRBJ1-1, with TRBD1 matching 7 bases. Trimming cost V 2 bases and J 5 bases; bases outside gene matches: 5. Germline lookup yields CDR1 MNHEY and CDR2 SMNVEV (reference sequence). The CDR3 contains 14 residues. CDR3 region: CASSLTGAGTEAFF. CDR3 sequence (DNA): TGTGCCAGCAGTTTAACAGGGGCAGGAACTGAAGCTTTCTTT.

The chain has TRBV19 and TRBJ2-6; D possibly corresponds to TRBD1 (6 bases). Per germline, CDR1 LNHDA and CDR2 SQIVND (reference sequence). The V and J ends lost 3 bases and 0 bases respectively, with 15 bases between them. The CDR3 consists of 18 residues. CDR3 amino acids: CASSIGQGLLSGANVLTF. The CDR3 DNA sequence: TGTGCCAGTAGTATCGGGCAGGGGCTTCTCTCTGGGGCCAACGTCCTGACTTTC.

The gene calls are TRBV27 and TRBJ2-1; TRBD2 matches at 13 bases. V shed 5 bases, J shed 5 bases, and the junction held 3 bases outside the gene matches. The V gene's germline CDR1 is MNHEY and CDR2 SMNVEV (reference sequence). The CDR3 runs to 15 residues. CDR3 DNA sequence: TGTGCCAGCAGTGATGGGACTAGCGGGAACAATGAGCAGTTCTTC. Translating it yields CASSDGTSGNNEQFF.

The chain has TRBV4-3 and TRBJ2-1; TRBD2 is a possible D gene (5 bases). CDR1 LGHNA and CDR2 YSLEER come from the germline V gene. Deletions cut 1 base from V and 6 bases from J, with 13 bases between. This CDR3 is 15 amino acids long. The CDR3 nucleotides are TGCGCCAGCAGCCAAGCGGGTGGTGAGGGCAATGAGCAGTTCTTC. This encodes CASSQAGGEGNEQFF.

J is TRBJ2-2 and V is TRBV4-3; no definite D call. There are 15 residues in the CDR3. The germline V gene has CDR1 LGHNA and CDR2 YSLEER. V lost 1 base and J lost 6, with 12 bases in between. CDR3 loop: CASSQVEGPSGELFF. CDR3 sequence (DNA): TGCGCCAGCAGCCAAGTCGAAGGGCCTTCCGGGGAGCTGTTTTTT.

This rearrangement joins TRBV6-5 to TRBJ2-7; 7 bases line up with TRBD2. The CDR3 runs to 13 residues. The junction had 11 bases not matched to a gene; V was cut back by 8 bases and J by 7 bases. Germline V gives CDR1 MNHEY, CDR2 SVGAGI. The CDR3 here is CASAPRGGLEQYF. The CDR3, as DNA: TGTGCCAGCGCGCCAAGGGGAGGGTTGGAGCAGTACTTC.

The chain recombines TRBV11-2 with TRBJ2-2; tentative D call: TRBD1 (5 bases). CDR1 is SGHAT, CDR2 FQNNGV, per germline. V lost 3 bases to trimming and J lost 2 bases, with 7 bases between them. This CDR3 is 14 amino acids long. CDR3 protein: CASSLGHNTGELFF. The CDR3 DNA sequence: TGTGCCAGCAGCTTGGGGCATAACACCGGGGAGCTGTTTTTT.

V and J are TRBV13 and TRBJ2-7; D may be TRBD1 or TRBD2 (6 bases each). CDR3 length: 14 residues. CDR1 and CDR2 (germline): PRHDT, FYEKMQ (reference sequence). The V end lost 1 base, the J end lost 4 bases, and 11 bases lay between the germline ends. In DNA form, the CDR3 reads TGTGCCAGCAGCTTAGCGGGGGCCACATACGAGCAGTACTTC. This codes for CASSLAGATYEQYF.

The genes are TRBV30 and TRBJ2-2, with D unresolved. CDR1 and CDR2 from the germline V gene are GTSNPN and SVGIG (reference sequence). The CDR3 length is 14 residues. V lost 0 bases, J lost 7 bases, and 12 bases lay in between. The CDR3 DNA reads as TGTGCCTGGAGTGTAGTAAGGGCTTTCGGGGAGCTGTTTTTT. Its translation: CAWSVVRAFGELFF. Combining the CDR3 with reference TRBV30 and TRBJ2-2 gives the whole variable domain SQTIHQWPATLVQPVGSPLSLECTVEGTSNPNLYWYRQAAGRGLQLLFYSVGIGQISSEVPQNLSASRPQDRQFILSSKKLLLSDSGFYLCAWSVVRAFGELFFGEGSRLTVL.

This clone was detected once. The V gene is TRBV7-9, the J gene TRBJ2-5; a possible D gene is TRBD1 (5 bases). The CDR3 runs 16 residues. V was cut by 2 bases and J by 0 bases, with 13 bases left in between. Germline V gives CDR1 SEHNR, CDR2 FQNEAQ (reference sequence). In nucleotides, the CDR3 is TGTGCCAGCAGCTTAAAGGTGACAGCCAACCAAGAGACCCAGTACTTC. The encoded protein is CASSLKVTANQETQYF.

CDR3 protein: CASSFGDLAGGESTDTQYF. CDR3 nucleotide sequence: TGTGCCAGCAGCTTTGGAGATCTAGCGGGGGGCGAAAGCACAGATACGCAGTATTTT. The chain is built from TRBV11-2 and TRBJ2-3; 11 bases are a match to TRBD2. Germline V CDR1 and CDR2: SGHAT, FQNNGV. The CDR3 loop spans 19 amino acids. V trimming: 3 bases; J trimming: 0 bases; junction bases outside the gene matches: 11.

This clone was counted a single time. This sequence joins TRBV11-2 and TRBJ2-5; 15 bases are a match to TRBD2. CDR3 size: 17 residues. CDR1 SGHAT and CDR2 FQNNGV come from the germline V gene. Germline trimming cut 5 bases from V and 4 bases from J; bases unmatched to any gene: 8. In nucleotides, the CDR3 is TGTGCCAGCAGCCTAGGACTAGCGGGGGGGCCCGGAGAGACCCAGTACTTC. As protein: CASSLGLAGGPGETQYF.

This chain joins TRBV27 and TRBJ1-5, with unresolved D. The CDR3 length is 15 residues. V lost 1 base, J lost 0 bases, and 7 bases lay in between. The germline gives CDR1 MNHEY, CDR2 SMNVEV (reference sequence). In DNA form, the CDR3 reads TGTGCCAGCAGTTTATTCGGTAATAGCAATCAGCCCCAGCATTTT. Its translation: CASSLFGNSNQPQHF.

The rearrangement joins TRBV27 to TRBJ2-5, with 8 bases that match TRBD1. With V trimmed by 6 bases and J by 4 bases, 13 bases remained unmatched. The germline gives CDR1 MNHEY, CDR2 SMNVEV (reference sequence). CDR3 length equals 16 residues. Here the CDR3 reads CASRTSTGAAGETQYF. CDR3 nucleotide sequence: TGTGCCAGCAGAACATCGACAGGGGCCGCGGGAGAGACCCAGTACTTC.

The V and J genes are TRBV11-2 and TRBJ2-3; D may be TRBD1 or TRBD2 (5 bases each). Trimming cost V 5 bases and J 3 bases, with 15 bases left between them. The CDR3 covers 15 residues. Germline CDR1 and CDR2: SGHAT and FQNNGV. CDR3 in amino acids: CASSQGPLETDTQYF. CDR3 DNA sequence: TGTGCCAGCAGCCAGGGACCATTGGAGACAGATACGCAGTATTTT.

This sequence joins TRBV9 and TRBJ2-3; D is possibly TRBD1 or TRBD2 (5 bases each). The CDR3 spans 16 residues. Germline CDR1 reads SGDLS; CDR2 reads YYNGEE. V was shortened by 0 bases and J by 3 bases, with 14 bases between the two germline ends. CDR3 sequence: CASSVGWGPETDTQYF. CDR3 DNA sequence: TGTGCCAGCAGCGTAGGGTGGGGACCGGAGACAGATACGCAGTATTTT.